Sequencing of this TCR beta chain was carried out in a study of blood T cell repertoires in COVID-19 (dated by TCRdb to about 2020). Context from the whole study: Collaborator samples came from the United States, Italy and Spain and covered acute and convalescent phases of COVID-19. HLA class I and class II types, where available, came from metadata supplied by the sample provider rather than from assay-based typing. The samples were drawn from the first 160 participants of the ongoing ImmuneRACE study and from some 1,300 subjects provided by 6 global collaborators. The repertoires were released in a freely available public database meant as a resource for research on the immune response to SARS-CoV-2. Nearly every sample came with metadata listing a de-identified subject ID, COVID-19 status, age in years and sex. The material from the prospective study consisted of cDNA or gDNA derived from T cells, B-cell-depleted T cells, or PBMCs. Deeply sampled blood TCRbeta repertoires from subjects exposed to, actively infected with, or recovered from COVID-19 were included in the dataset.

The research as a whole found: The amount of clinical and demographic metadata varied by source and participant and was provided uncurated.

Participants in the prospective study were aged about 18 to 89 years, lived in some 24 United States geographic areas, and enrolled through a virtual design. Cohort assignment in the prospective study relied on participant-reported clinical history from a screening survey and a study questionnaire. ImmuneRACE Cohort 3 recovered participants were defined by two consecutive negative NP/OP PCR tests, healthcare professional clearance, or symptom resolution. In the prospective study, mobile phlebotomists collected whole blood, serum and a nasopharyngeal or oropharyngeal swab from each participant. Additional blood draws and questionnaires over an approximately two-month period could optionally be provided by prospective study participants. Blood samples from the prospective study were shipped frozen or at room temperature prior to DNA extraction. The CDR3 contains 13 residues, cysteine and phenylalanine counted. The DNA shown is the 39-base CDR3, in frame from base 1. CDR1 is given as KGHSH and CDR2 as LQKENI, both from the germline V gene. The junction shows trimming of 4 bases on V and 3 bases on J, plus 9 bases between the germline ends.

TCRbeta CDR3 regions were amplified from genomic DNA by means of the immunoSEQ Assay, a bias-controlled multiplex PCR. In the original analysis: Within the assay, amplification of reference gene primers was used to estimate how many nucleated cells each sample contained. To quantify the absolute abundance of each unique TCRbeta CDR3 rearrangement, sequence reads were collapsed and filtered. For each sample, productive Simpson clonality was calculated as the square root of Simpson's diversity index across productive rearrangements. The source is immuneACCESS, and TCRdb retained only in-frame sequences with V and J called. Part of the clones is not carried over; for the studies checked, unresolved V genes explain less than half of this, and the remainder is unexplained. The V and J calls and clone size come from that table; D and trimming were worked out from the DNA. Within this sample are some 400,000 clones, with 85% to 90% of them counted one time only. Roughly 1.1% of the sample rests with the top ten.

As concerns this clone: Its antigen has not been determined. Within one base of it there is no much larger clone, and no base qualities were kept.

The source of this sequence is a man younger than 40 who had recovered from COVID-19. The chain uses TRBV18 and TRBJ1-1; the D gene is perhaps TRBD1, on 6 matching bases. Material: PBMCs or T cells enriched from blood (not recorded which). CDR3 protein: CASSQGGDTEAFF. The DNA is as follows: TGTGCCAGCTCACAGGGGGGGGACACTGAAGCTTTCTTT. With the rest looked up from the reference TRBV18 and TRBJ1-1 genes rather than sequenced, the full variable domain is NAGVMQNPRHLVRRRGQEARLRCSPMKGHSHVYWYRQLPEEGLKFMVYLQKENIIDESGMPKERFSAEFPKEGPSILRIQQVVRGDSAAYFCASSQGGDTEAFFGQGTRLTVV.